The sequence of this T cell receptor (beta chain) was determined in a study of T cell responses to AZD1222 COVID-19 vaccine. With respect to this clone: The antigen is not known.

Points from the study as a whole: The span of vaccine-associated CD4 TCRs extended across spike, with dominance at 160-218 and 743-854. Donors were largely white British and mainly female; clonal diversity was possibly underestimated.

Sequencing used immunoSEQ multiplex PCR; TCRdb keeps in-frame clones, though not all of them. The sample lists 110,000 to 150,000 clones; roughly nine tenths were seen once. Trimming stripped 0 bases from V and 0 bases from J, with 9 bases between. Germline loops: CDR1 LGHNA, CDR2 YSLEER. The CDR3 sequence is 15 residues long. The chain employs TRBV4-3 and TRBJ2-7; D unclear. Material: peripheral blood, obtained on day 0 of AZD1222 vaccination. The clonotype originates from an adult in good health. The CDR3 DNA is TGCGCCAGCAGCCAAGAACGGATGAGCTCCTACGAGCAGTACTTC. Translating gives CASSQERMSSYEQYF.